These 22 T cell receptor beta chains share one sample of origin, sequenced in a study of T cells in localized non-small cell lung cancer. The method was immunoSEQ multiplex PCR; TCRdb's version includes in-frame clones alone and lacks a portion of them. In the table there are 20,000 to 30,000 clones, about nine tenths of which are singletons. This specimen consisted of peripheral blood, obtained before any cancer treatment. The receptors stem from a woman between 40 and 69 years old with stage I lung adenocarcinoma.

The CDR3 protein is CASSPRGLDGYTF. In DNA form, the CDR3 reads TGCGCCAGCAGCCCCAGGGGGCTGGATGGCTACACCTTC. V is TRBV5-1 and J is TRBJ1-2, with TRBD1 identical over 8 bases. The V segment lost 4 bases and the J segment 6 bases; nucleotides outside the gene matches: 5. Germline CDR1 reads SGHRS; CDR2 reads YFSETQ. This CDR3 spans 13 amino acids.

CDR3: CASSFITGELFF. The CDR3, as DNA: TGTGCCAGCAGTTTCATCACCGGGGAGCTGTTTTTT. The chain couples TRBV6-5 to TRBJ2-2; no reliable D call. The CDR3 is made up of 12 amino acids. Trimming took 4 bases from V and 4 from J, leaving 4 bases between them. Germline-derived CDR1 and CDR2 are MNHEY and SVGAGI.

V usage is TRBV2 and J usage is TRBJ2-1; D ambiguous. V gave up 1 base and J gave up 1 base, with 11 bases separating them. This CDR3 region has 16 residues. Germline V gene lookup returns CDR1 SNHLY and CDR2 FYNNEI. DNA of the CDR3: TGTGCCAGCAGTGAAGGGGCGAACCTATCCTACAATGAGCAGTTCTTC. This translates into CASSEGANLSYNEQFF.

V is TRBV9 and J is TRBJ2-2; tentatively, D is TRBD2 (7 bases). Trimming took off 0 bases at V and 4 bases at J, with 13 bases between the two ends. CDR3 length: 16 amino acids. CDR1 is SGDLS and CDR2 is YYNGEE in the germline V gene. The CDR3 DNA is TGTGCCAGCAGCGTAGCCGGGGGGCTGGGCACCGGGGAGCTGTTTTTT. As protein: CASSVAGGLGTGELFF.

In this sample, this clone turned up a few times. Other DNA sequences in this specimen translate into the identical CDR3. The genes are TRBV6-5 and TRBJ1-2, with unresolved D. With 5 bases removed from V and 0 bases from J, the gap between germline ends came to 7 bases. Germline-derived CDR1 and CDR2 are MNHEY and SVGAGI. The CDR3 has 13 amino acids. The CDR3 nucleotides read TGTGCCAGCAGTGAGGGAGCTAACTATGGCTACACCTTC. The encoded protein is CASSEGANYGYTF.

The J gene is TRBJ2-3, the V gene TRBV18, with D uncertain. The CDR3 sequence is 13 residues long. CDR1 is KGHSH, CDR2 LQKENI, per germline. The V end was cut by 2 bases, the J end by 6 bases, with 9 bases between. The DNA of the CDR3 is TGTGCCAGCTCACCAGCCAGGAGTGATACGCAGTATTTT. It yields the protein CASSPARSDTQYF.

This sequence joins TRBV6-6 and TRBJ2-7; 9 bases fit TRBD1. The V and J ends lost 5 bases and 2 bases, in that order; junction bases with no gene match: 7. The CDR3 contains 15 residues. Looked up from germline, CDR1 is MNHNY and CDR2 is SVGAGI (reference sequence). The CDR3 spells CASSAPQGATYEQYF. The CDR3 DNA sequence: TGTGCCAGCAGTGCGCCACAGGGGGCCACCTACGAGCAGTACTTC.

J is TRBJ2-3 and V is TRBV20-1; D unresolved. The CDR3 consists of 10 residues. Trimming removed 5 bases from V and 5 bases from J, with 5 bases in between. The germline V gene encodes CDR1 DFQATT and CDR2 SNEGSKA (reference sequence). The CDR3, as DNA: TGCAGTGCTGAGAAAGATACGCAGTATTTT. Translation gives CSAEKDTQYF.

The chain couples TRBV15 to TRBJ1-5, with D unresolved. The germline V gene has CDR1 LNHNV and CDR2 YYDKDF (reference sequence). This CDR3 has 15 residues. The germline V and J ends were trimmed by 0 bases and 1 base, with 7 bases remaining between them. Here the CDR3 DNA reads TGTGCCACCAGCAGAGACCGCGGGAGCAATCAGCCCCAGCATTTT. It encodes CATSRDRGSNQPQHF.

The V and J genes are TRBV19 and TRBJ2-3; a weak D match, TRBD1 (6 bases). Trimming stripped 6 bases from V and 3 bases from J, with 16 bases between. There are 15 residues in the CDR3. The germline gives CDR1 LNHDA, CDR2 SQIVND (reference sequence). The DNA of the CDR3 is TGTGCCAGTAGAAGGGGCAGGGGAAGGACAGATACGCAGTATTTT. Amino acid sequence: CASRRGRGRTDTQYF.

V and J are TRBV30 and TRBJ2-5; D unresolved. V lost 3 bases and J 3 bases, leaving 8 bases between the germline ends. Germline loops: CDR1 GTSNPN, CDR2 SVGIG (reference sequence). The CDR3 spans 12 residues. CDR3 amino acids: CAWRPVEETQYF. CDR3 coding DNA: TGTGCCTGGAGACCAGTGGAAGAGACCCAGTACTTC.

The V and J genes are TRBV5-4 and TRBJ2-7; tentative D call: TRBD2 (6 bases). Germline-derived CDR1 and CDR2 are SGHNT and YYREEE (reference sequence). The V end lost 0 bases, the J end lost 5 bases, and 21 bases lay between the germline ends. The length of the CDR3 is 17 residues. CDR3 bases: TGTGCCAGCAGCTTGGCGGTCGGAGCAGGGAGGTTCCACGAGCAGTACTTC. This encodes CASSLAVGAGRFHEQYF.

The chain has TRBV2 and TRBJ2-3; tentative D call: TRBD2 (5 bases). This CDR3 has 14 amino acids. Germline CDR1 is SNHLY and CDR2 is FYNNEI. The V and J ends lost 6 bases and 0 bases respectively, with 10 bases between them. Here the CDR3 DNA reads TGTGCCAGCAGGCCGGGGAGCAGCACAGATACGCAGTATTTT. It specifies CASRPGSSTDTQYF. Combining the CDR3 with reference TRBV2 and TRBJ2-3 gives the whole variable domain EPEVTQTPSHQVTQMGQEVILRCVPISNHLYFYWYRQILGQKVEFLVSFYNNEISEKSEIFDDQFSVERPDGSNFTLKIRSTKLEDSAMYFCASRPGSSTDTQYFGPGTRLTVL.

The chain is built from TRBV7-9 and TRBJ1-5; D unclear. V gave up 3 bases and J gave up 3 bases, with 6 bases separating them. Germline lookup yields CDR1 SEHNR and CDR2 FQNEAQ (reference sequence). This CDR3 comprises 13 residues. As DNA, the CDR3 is TGTGCCAGCAGCTTGGAACCCAATCAGCCCCAGCATTTT. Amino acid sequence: CASSLEPNQPQHF.

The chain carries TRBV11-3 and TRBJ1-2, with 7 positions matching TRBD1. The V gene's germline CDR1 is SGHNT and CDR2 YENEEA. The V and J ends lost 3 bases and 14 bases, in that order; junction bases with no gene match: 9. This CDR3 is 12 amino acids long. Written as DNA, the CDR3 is TGTGCCAGCAGCTTCGGTAACGACAGGGTTACCTTC. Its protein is CASSFGNDRVTF. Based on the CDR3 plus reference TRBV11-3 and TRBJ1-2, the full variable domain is EAGVVQSPRYKIIEKKQPVAFWCNPISGHNTLYWYLQNLGQGPELLIRYENEEAVDDSQLPKDRFSAERLKGVDSTLKIQPAELGDSAVYLCASSFGNDRVTFGSGTRLTVV.

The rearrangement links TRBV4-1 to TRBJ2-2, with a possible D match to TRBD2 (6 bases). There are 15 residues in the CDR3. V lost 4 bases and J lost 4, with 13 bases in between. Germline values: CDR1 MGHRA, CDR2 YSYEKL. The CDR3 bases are TGCGCCAGCAGCCTGGGACTCGCGGGCACCGGGGAGCTGTTTTTT. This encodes CASSLGLAGTGELFF.

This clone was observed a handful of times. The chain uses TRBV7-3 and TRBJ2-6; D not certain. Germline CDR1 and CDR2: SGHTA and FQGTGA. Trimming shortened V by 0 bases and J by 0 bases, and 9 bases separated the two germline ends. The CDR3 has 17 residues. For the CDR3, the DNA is TGTGCCAGCAGCTTAACGGCCGTTGCCTCTGGGGCCAACGTCCTGACTTTC. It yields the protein CASSLTAVASGANVLTF.

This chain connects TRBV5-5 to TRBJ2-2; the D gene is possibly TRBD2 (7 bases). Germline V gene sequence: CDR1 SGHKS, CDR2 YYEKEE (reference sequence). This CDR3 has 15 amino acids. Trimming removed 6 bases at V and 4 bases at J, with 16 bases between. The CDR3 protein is CASTSYGGPTGELFF. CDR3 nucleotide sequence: TGTGCCAGCACCTCCTACGGGGGGCCCACCGGGGAGCTGTTTTTT.

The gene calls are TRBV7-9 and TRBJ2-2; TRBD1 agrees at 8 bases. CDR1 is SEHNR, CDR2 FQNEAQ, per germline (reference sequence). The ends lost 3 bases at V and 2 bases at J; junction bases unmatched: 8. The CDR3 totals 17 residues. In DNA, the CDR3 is TGTGCCAGCAGCTTTTGGGGGACAGGAGATAACACCGGGGAGCTGTTTTTT. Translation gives CASSFWGTGDNTGELFF.

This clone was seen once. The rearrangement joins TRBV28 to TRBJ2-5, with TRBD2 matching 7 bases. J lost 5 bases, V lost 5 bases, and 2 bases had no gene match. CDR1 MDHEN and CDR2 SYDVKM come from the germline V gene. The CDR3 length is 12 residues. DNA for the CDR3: TGTGCCAGCAGTCAGACTAGCGAGACCCAGTACTTC. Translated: CASSQTSETQYF. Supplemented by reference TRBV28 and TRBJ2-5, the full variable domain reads DVKVTQSSRYLVKRTGEKVFLECVQDMDHENMFWYRQDPGLGLRLIYFSYDVKMKEKGDIPEGYSVSREKKERFSLILESASTNQTSMYLCASSQTSETQYFGPGTRLLVL.

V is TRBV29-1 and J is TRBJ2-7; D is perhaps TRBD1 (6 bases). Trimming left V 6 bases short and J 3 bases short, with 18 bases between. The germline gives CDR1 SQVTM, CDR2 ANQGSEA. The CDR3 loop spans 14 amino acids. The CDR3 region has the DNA TGCAGCGTGGAGCTGGGACATAGAGGCTACGAGCAGTACTTC. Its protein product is CSVELGHRGYEQYF.

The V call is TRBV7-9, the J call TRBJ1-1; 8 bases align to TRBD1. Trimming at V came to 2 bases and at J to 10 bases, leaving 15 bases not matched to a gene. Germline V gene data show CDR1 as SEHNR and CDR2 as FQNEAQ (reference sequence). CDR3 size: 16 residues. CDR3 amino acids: CASSLTTTGGANGAFF. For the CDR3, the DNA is TGTGCCAGCAGCTTAACGACAACAGGGGGAGCTAACGGAGCTTTCTTT.